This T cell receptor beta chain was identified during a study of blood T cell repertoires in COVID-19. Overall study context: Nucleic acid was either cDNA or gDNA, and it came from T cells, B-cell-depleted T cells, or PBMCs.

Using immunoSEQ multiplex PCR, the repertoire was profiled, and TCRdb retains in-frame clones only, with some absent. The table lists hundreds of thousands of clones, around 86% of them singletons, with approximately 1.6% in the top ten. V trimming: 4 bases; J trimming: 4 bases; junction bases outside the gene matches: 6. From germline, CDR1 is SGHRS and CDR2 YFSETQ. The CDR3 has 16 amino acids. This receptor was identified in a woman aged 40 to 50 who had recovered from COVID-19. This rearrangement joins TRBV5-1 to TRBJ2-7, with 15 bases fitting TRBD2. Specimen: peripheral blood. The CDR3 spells CASSVTGTSGGYEQYF. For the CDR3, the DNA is TGCGCCAGCAGCGTTACCGGGACTAGCGGGGGGTACGAGCAGTACTTC.